Sequencing of this T cell receptor (beta chain) was carried out in a study of blood T cell repertoires in COVID-19. As for the study in general: Acute and convalescent COVID-19 specimens originated in the United States, Italy and Spain. T cells, B-cell-depleted T cells, or PBMCs supplied cDNA or gDNA.

The authors' processing: For nucleated cells, counts were estimated from reference gene primer amplification. Sequencing used immunoSEQ multiplex PCR; TCRdb keeps in-frame clones, though not all of them. Clone size and V and J calls were adopted from that table, with D and trimming inferred from the DNA. The sample has 100,000 or so clones; about 90% are singletons. Trimming took 4 bases from V and 2 from J, leaving 5 bases between them. CDR3 size: 12 residues. Germline CDR1 reads SGDLS; CDR2 reads YYNGEE. The sequenced sample was peripheral blood. This clonotype was obtained from a young man in a cohort sampled during active COVID-19. The chain recombines TRBV9 with TRBJ2-3, with unresolved D. In DNA form, the CDR3 reads TGTGCCAGCAGCTCATTCACAGATACGCAGTATTTT. It translates to CASSSFTDTQYF.